These 20 T cell receptor beta chains share one sample of origin, sequenced in a study of pediatric ulcerative colitis. The table came from immunoSEQ multiplex PCR; TCRdb's copy has only in-frame clones and leaves some out. Among some 40,000 clones listed, around 75% were seen once. The rectum was sampled with one to two pinch biopsies at colonoscopy. The sequenced sample consisted of gut tissue. The receptors originated from a boy aged 5-17 years with severe ulcerative colitis.

This chain joins TRBV2 and TRBJ2-2; 8 bases match TRBD1. The V segment lost 9 bases and the J segment 4 bases; nucleotides outside the gene matches: 7. Germline V gene data show CDR1 as SNHLY and CDR2 as FYNNEI. The CDR3 has 14 amino acids. CDR3 sequence: CASHRGLSTGELFF. DNA for the CDR3: TGTGCCAGTCACAGGGGGTTGAGCACCGGGGAGCTGTTTTTT.

The chain is built from TRBV7-6 and TRBJ2-5, with a tentative D call TRBD1 (6 bases). Trimming removed 1 base from V and 5 bases from J, with 14 bases in between. Germline V gene data show CDR1 as SGHVS and CDR2 as FNYEAQ. The CDR3 runs to 15 residues. The CDR3 is CASSLGGHRVETQYF. The CDR3 DNA reads TGTGCCAGCAGCTTAGGGGGGCATCGGGTGGAGACCCAGTACTTC. The full variable domain, with the rest looked up from reference TRBV7-6 and TRBJ2-5, is GAGVSQSPRYKVTKRGQDVALRCDPISGHVSLYWYRQALGQGPEFLTYFNYEAQQDKSGLPNDRFSAERPEGSISTLTIQRTEQRDSAMYRCASSLGGHRVETQYFGPGTRLLVL.

This clone was recorded a few times. The gene calls are TRBV5-4 and TRBJ1-5; D is possibly TRBD1 (5 bases). From germline, CDR1 is SGHNT and CDR2 YYREEE (reference sequence). The CDR3 runs to 13 residues. The germline V and J ends were trimmed by 4 bases and 4 bases, with 9 bases remaining between them. In DNA form, the CDR3 reads TGTGCCAGCAGCCCCGGGGGGAATCAGCCCCAGCATTTT. This sequence encodes CASSPGGNQPQHF.

This clone was detected only a few times. The V and J genes are TRBV27 and TRBJ1-6; perhaps TRBD1 as D (5 bases). CDR1 is MNHEY, CDR2 SMNVEV, per germline (reference sequence). Trimming cost V 0 bases and J 10 bases, with 13 bases left between them. The CDR3 contains 15 residues. The chain's CDR3 is CASSLSKEGWSPLHF. DNA of the CDR3: TGTGCCAGCAGTTTATCGAAGGAGGGGTGGTCACCCCTCCACTTT.

The J gene is TRBJ2-7, the V gene TRBV7-9; 10 nucleotides agree with TRBD2. V lost 8 bases to trimming and J lost 7 bases; unmatched junction nucleotides: 11. Germline V gives CDR1 SEHNR, CDR2 FQNEAQ (reference sequence). CDR3 size: 14 residues. The CDR3 spells CASRDSGGHREQYF. For the CDR3, the DNA is TGTGCCAGCCGAGATAGCGGGGGGCATCGTGAGCAGTACTTC.

The V gene is TRBV28, the J gene TRBJ1-5; D remains unclear. Germline V gene lookup returns CDR1 MDHEN and CDR2 SYDVKM. The V gene lost 4 bases and the J gene lost 7 bases, with 8 bases spanning the gap. The CDR3 totals 12 residues. CDR3 residues: CASSSRMQPQHF. CDR3 DNA sequence: TGTGCCAGCAGTTCGAGGATGCAGCCCCAGCATTTT.

This chain joins TRBV29-1 and TRBJ1-2; maybe TRBD1 (5 bases). This CDR3 is 13 amino acids long. CDR1 and CDR2 from the germline V gene are SQVTM and ANQGSEA. V was shortened by 3 bases and J by 0 bases, with 8 bases between the two germline ends. Here the CDR3 DNA reads TGCAGCGTTGATGGGGGGACTAACTATGGCTACACCTTC. This codes for CSVDGGTNYGYTF.

The chain's CDR3 is CASKGQGSRSDQPQHF. For the CDR3, the DNA is TGTGCCTCGAAGGGACAGGGGAGTAGATCCGATCAGCCCCAGCATTTT. This chain connects TRBV19 to TRBJ1-5, with TRBD1 identical over 10 bases. Looked up from germline, CDR1 is LNHDA and CDR2 is SQIVND (reference sequence). The CDR3 loop spans 16 amino acids. Unmatched junction bases numbered 15, after V lost 11 bases and J lost 5 bases.

This chain links TRBV5-1 with TRBJ1-2; the D is unclear. The length of the CDR3 is 19 residues. Trimming pared 0 bases from V and 1 base from J, leaving 22 bases between. Germline V gene data show CDR1 as SGHRS and CDR2 as YFSETQ. This chain's CDR3 is CASSLGGVRAPAVNYGYTF. The CDR3 DNA reads as TGCGCCAGCAGCTTGGGGGGTGTAAGGGCCCCAGCTGTTAACTATGGCTACACCTTC.

This clone was counted a single time. This CDR3 reads CSVDRGATEQYF. For the CDR3, the DNA is TGCAGCGTTGATAGAGGGGCCACCGAGCAGTACTTC. The chain is built from TRBV29-1 and TRBJ2-7; D may be TRBD1 or TRBD2 (5 bases each). This CDR3 comprises 12 residues. Germline V gives CDR1 SQVTM, CDR2 ANQGSEA. V was pared by 3 bases and J by 6 bases, with 12 bases between.

The V gene is TRBV6-4, the J gene TRBJ1-1; no clear D gene. The CDR3 runs 13 residues. Germline assignment: CDR1 MRHNA and CDR2 SNTAGT. V lost 4 bases and J lost 1, with 7 bases in between. CDR3: CASSGGTNTEAFF. In nucleotides, the CDR3 is TGTGCCAGCAGTGGGGGAACGAACACTGAAGCTTTCTTT.

The V call is TRBV5-5, the J call TRBJ2-7; TRBD1 matches at 9 bases. Germline CDR1 is SGHKS and CDR2 is YYEKEE (reference sequence). The CDR3 spans 16 residues. V lost 4 bases and J lost 3; bases outside the gene matches: 11. The CDR3 loop is CASSKDRGARIYEQYF. DNA for the CDR3: TGTGCCAGCAGCAAGGACAGGGGCGCCCGAATCTACGAGCAGTACTTC.

The chain carries TRBV21-1 and TRBJ1-5; the table's TRBD1 call for D was not verified on the DNA. TRBV21-1 counts as a pseudogene. The CDR3 extends over 15 amino acids. CDR3 coding DNA: TGTGCCAGCAGCCTCCGCGCAGGGTGCAATCAGCCCCAGCATTTT. Amino acid sequence: CASSLRAGCNQPQHF.

The V and J genes are TRBV7-3 and TRBJ2-2, with D perhaps TRBD1 or TRBD2 (6 bases each). Germline CDR1 reads SGHTA; CDR2 reads FQGTGA. CDR3 length: 14 residues. Deletions cut 6 bases from V and 4 bases from J, with 12 bases between. The CDR3 DNA reads TGTGCCAGCAGACCGGGGGCGGGCACCGGGGAGCTGTTTTTT. Amino acids: CASRPGAGTGELFF.

The chain recombines TRBV18 with TRBJ2-2, with D uncertain. Trimming stripped 1 base from V and 2 bases from J, with 14 bases between. Germline CDR1 reads KGHSH; CDR2 reads LQKENI. The CDR3 has 17 amino acids. The CDR3 coding sequence is TGTGCCAGCTCACCACACGATGCTAGTTTTAACACCGGGGAGCTGTTTTTT. Amino acid sequence: CASSPHDASFNTGELFF.

The chain has TRBV21-1 and TRBJ2-5; the tabulated D call, TRBD1, remains unverified against the DNA. TRBV21-1 counts as a pseudogene. This CDR3 region has 14 residues. CDR3 residues: CASSKGQLQETQYF. CDR3 DNA: TGTGCCAGCAGCAAGGGGCAGCTACAAGAGACCCAGTACTTC.

A few counts support this clone. This chain links TRBV6-4 with TRBJ1-6; TRBD1 matches at 10 bases. Per germline, CDR1 MRHNA and CDR2 SNTAGT. CDR3 length: 14 residues. V shed 2 bases, J shed 10 bases, and the junction held 2 bases outside the gene matches. The CDR3 loop reads CASSDGTGASPLHF. Written as DNA, the CDR3 is TGTGCCAGCAGTGACGGGACAGGGGCATCACCCCTCCACTTT.

The rearrangement uses TRBV7-2 and TRBJ1-1; D gene uncertain. This CDR3 contains 13 residues. V shed 4 bases and J shed 0 bases, with 6 bases lying between them. Germline V gene sequence: CDR1 SGHTA, CDR2 FQGNSA. CDR3 region: CASSWLLNTEAFF. CDR3 bases: TGTGCCAGCAGCTGGTTGCTGAACACTGAAGCTTTCTTT. The full variable domain, completed using reference TRBV7-2 and TRBJ1-1, is GAGVSQSPSNKVTEKGKDVELRCDPISGHTALYWYRQSLGQGLEFLIYFQGNSAPDKSGLPSDRFSAERTGGSVSTLTIQRTQQEDSAVYLCASSWLLNTEAFFGQGTRLTVV.

The chain is built from TRBV9 and TRBJ2-2; 9 bases fit TRBD1. Germline values: CDR1 SGDLS, CDR2 YYNGEE. Trimming took 2 bases from V and 4 from J; bases not matched to a gene: 0. The CDR3 totals 14 residues. The CDR3 sequence is CASSVGQGTGELFF. The CDR3 DNA reads TGTGCCAGCAGCGTGGGACAGGGCACCGGGGAGCTGTTTTTT. The whole variable domain, remainder taken from reference TRBV9 and TRBJ2-2, is DSGVTQTPKHLITATGQRVTLRCSPRSGDLSVYWYQQSLDQGLQFLIQYYNGEERAKGNILERFSAQQFPDLHSELNLSSLELGDSALYFCASSVGQGTGELFFGEGSRLTVL.

The J gene is TRBJ1-1, the V gene TRBV6-1; D call uncertain. Per the germline V gene, CDR1 is MNHNS and CDR2 is SASEGT. Trimming left V 6 bases short and J 0 bases short, with 14 bases between. The CDR3 extends over 15 amino acids. The CDR3 loop is CASRPARLLNTEAFF. In DNA, the CDR3 is TGTGCCAGCAGGCCCGCGAGATTATTGAACACTGAAGCTTTCTTT.